This T cell receptor (beta chain) was captured in a study of blood T cell repertoires in COVID-19. Across the study: Collection of acute and convalescent COVID-19 samples took place in the United States, Italy and Spain.

Data came from immunoSEQ multiplex PCR; TCRdb stores just in-frame clones and leaves some out. The sample lists 100,000 to 150,000 clones; over 75% were seen once. In germline, CDR1 is MNHEY, CDR2 SVGEGT. The CDR3 is 17 amino acids. J gave up 1 base and V 0 bases, and 4 bases lay outside the gene matches. What was sequenced was peripheral blood. The TCR was taken from a man older than 75 with active or convalescent COVID-19. This chain joins TRBV6-2 or TRBV6-3 and TRBJ2-2; 8 nucleotides line up with TRBD2. The CDR3 nucleotides are TGTGCCAGCAGTTACTCAGCGGGAGCAGGGAACACCGGGGAGCTGTTTTTT. Residues: CASSYSAGAGNTGELFF.